The present entry profiles one T cell receptor (beta chain) with its context. The data derive from a study of blood T cell repertoires in COVID-19. As for the study in general: There were acute and convalescent COVID-19 samples, and they came from the United States, Italy and Spain. Sources were T cells, B-cell-depleted T cells, or PBMCs; the material itself was cDNA or gDNA.

V was clipped by 11 bases and J by 2 bases; unmatched bases: 5. The germline V gene has CDR1 MDHEN and CDR2 SYDVKM. The CDR3 runs 12 residues. Original processing methods: Reference gene primer amplification yielded estimated nucleated cell counts. The data were produced by immunoSEQ multiplex PCR, yet TCRdb's version contains in-frame clones alone and is incomplete. V, J and clone size reflect that table, while D and trimming were determined from the DNA. Here the sample spans about 40,000 clones, approximately 91% being singletons. What was sequenced was peripheral blood. The origin of this receptor is a man aged 55 to 69 with active COVID-19. The chain uses TRBV28 and TRBJ2-7; TRBD2 matches 8 bases. Here the CDR3 DNA reads TGTGCCGGGAGGCGGGGGGCCTACGAGCAGTACTTC. Translating it yields CAGRRGAYEQYF.